This T cell receptor (beta chain) appears in the sequencing data of a study of blood T cell repertoires in COVID-19. Study-level information: The United States, Italy and Spain were the sources of the acute and convalescent COVID-19 samples. PBMCs, B-cell-depleted T cells, or T cells were the source of the cDNA or gDNA that made up the material.

As originally analysed: Amplified reference gene primers provided the basis for estimating nucleated cell counts. Repertoires were generated with immunoSEQ multiplex PCR, while TCRdb's copy carries only in-frame clones and drops some. The V and J calls and clone size are taken from that table; D and trimming were inferred from the DNA. The sample includes hundreds of thousands of clones, approximately 83% of them seen just once. The CDR3 has 13 amino acids. CDR1 GTSNPN and CDR2 SVGIG come from the germline V gene (reference sequence). The J segment lost 7 bases and the V segment lost 7 bases, leaving 11 bases of the junction unmatched.

This TCR was recovered from a human donor in a cohort sampled during active COVID-19. The chain joins TRBV30 to TRBJ2-5, with TRBD2 matching 8 bases. Sequencing used peripheral blood. Here the CDR3 DNA reads TGTGCCTCGGGGGGGAGGACCAAGGCGACCCAGTACTTC. It specifies CASGGRTKATQYF.